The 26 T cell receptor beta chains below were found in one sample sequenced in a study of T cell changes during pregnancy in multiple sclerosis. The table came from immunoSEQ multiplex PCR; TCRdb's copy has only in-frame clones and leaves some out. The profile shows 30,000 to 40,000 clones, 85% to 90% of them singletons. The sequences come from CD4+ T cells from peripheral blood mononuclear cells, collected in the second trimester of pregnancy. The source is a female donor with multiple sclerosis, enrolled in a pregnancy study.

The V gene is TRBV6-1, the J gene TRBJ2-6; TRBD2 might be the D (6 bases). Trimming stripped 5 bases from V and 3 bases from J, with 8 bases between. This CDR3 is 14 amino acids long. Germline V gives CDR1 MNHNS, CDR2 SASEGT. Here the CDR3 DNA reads TGTGCCAGCAGTTCGGGAGTTGGGGCCAACGTCCTGACTTTC. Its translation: CASSSGVGANVLTF.

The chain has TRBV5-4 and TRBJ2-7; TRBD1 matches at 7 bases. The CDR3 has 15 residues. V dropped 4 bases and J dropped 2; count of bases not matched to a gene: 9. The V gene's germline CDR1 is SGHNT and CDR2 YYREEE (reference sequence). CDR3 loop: CASSGARQGTYEQYF. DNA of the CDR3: TGTGCCAGCAGCGGGGCCCGACAGGGAACCTACGAGCAGTACTTC.

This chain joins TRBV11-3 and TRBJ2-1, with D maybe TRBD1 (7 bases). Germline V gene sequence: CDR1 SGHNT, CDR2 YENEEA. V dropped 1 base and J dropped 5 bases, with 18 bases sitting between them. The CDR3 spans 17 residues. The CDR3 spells CASSLGRGLRENNEQFF. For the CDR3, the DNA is TGTGCCAGCAGCTTAGGGAGGGGGCTTCGGGAGAACAATGAGCAGTTCTTC.

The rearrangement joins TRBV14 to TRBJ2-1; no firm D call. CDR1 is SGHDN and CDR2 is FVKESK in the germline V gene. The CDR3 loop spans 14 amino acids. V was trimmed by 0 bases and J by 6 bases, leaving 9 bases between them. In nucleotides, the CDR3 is TGTGCCAGCAGCCAAGACGATACGGGCAATGAGCAGTTCTTC. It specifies CASSQDDTGNEQFF.

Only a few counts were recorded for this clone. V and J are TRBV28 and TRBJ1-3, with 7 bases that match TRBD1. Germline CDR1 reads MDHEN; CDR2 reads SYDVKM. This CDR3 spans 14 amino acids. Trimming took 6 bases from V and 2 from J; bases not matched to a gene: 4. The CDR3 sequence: CASRPTGAGNTIYF. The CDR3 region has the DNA TGTGCCAGCAGGCCCACAGGGGCTGGAAACACCATATATTTT.

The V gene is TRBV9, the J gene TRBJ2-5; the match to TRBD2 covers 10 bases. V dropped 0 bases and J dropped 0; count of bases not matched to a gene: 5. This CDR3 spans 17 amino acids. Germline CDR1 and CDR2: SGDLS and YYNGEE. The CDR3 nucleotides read TGTGCCAGCAGCGTAGCCCCTAGCGGGAGAAACCAAGAGACCCAGTACTTC. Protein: CASSVAPSGRNQETQYF.

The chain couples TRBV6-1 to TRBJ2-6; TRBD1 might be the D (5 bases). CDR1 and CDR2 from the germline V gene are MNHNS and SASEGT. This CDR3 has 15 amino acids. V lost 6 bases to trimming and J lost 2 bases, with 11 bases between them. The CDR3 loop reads CASSLTGTGANVLTF. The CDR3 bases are TGTGCCAGCAGCCTTACAGGTACTGGGGCCAACGTCCTGACTTTC.

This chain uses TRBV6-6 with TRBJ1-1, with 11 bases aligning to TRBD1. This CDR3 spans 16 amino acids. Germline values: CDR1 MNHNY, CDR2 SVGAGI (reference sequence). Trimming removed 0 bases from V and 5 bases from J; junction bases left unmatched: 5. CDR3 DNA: TGTGCCAGCAGTTACTCAGGACAGGGGGCGAGGACTGAAGCTTTCTTT. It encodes CASSYSGQGARTEAFF.

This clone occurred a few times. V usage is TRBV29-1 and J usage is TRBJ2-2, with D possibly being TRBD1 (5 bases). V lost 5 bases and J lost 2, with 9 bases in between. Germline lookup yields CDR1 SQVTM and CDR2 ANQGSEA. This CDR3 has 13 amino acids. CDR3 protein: CSVLRVNTGELFF. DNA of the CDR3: TGCAGCGTTCTCAGGGTTAACACCGGGGAGCTGTTTTTT.

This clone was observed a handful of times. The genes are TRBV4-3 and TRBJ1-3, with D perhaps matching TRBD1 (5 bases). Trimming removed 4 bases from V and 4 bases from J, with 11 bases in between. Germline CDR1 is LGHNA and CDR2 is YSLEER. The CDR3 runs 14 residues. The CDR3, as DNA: TGCGCCAGCAGCCCCCAGGGTGCAGGAAACACCATATATTTT. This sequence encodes CASSPQGAGNTIYF.

In DNA, the CDR3 is TGTGCCAGCAGCTGGACTAGCGGGAGCCCCAATGAGCAGTTCTTC. Residues: CASSWTSGSPNEQFF. This chain uses TRBV7-9 with TRBJ2-1, with 13 bases matching TRBD2. J gave up 6 bases and V 4 bases, and 3 bases lay outside the gene matches. Looked up from germline, CDR1 is SEHNR and CDR2 is FQNEAQ (reference sequence). The CDR3 covers 15 residues. The variable domain in full, completed from reference TRBV7-9 and TRBJ2-1, reads DTGVSQNPRHKITKRGQNVTFRCDPISEHNRLYWYRQTLGQGPEFLTYFQNEAQLEKSRLLSDRFSAERPKGSFSTLEIQRTEQGDSAMYLCASSWTSGSPNEQFFGPGTRLTVL.

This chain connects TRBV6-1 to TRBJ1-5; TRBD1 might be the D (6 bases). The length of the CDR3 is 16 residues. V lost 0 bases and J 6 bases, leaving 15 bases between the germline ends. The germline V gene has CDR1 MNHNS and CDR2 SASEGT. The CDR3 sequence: CASSEAEARGIQPQHF. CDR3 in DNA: TGTGCCAGCAGTGAAGCGGAGGCCAGGGGTATTCAGCCCCAGCATTTT.

CDR3 residues: CSARRVDTQYF. The CDR3 bases are TGCAGTGCTAGACGGGTAGATACGCAGTATTTT. The chain recombines TRBV20-1 with TRBJ2-3; no firm D call. Germline V gene sequence: CDR1 DFQATT, CDR2 SNEGSKA (reference sequence). The CDR3 runs 11 residues. The V gene lost 2 bases and the J gene lost 5 bases, with 5 bases spanning the gap.

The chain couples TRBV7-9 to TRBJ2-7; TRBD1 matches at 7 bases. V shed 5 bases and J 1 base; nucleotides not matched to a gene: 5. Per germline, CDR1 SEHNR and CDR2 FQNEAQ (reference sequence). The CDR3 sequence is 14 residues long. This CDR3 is CASSSGQESYEQYF. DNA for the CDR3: TGTGCCAGCAGCAGCGGACAGGAGTCCTACGAGCAGTACTTC.

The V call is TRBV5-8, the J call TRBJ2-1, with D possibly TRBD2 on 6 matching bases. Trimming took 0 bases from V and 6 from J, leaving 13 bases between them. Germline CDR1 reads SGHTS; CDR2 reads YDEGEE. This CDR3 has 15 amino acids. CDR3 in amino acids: CASSLGATSLNEQFF. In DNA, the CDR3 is TGTGCCAGCAGCTTGGGGGCGACTAGTCTCAATGAGCAGTTCTTC.

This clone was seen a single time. For the CDR3, the DNA is TGTGCCTCCCAGGGGGAGCCTTACAATGAGCAGTTCTTC. Its protein is CASQGEPYNEQFF. The gene calls are TRBV2 and TRBJ2-1, with TRBD1 identical over 7 bases. After removal of 11 bases from V and 4 bases from J, the junction contained 8 bases not matched to a gene. Germline V gene sequence: CDR1 SNHLY, CDR2 FYNNEI. The CDR3 sequence is 13 residues long.

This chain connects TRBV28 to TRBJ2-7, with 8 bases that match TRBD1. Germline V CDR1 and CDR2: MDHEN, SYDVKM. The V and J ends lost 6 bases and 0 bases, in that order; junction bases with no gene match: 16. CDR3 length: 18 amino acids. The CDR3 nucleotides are TGTGCCAGCAGCCACGCGTGGGGGGTGGGGACAGGCTCCTACGAGCAGTACTTC. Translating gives CASSHAWGVGTGSYEQYF.

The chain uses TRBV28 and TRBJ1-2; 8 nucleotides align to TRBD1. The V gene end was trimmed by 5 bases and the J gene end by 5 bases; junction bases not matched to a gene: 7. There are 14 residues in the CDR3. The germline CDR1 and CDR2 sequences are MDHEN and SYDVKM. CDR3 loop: CASSLDRASYGYTF. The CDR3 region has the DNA TGTGCCAGCAGTCTGGACAGGGCCTCTTATGGCTACACCTTC.

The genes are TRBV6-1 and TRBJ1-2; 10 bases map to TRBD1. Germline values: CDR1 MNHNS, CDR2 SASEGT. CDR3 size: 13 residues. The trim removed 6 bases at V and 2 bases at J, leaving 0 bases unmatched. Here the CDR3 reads CASRDRGNYGYTF. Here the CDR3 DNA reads TGTGCCAGCAGGGACAGGGGGAACTATGGCTACACCTTC.

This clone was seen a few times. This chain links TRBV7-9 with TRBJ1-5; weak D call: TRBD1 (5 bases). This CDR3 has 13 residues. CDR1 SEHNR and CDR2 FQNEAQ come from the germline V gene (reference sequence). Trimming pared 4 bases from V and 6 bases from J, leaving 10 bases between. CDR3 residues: CASSSRDTQPQHF. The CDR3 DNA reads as TGTGCCAGCAGCTCCAGGGATACTCAGCCCCAGCATTTT. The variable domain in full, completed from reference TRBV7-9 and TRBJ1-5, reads DTGVSQNPRHKITKRGQNVTFRCDPISEHNRLYWYRQTLGQGPEFLTYFQNEAQLEKSRLLSDRFSAERPKGSFSTLEIQRTEQGDSAMYLCASSSRDTQPQHFGDGTRLSIL.

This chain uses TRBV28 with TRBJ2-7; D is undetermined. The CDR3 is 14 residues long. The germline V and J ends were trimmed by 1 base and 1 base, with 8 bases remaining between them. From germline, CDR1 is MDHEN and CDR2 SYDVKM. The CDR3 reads CASSLLRESYEQYF. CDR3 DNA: TGTGCCAGCAGTTTATTGCGTGAGTCCTACGAGCAGTACTTC.

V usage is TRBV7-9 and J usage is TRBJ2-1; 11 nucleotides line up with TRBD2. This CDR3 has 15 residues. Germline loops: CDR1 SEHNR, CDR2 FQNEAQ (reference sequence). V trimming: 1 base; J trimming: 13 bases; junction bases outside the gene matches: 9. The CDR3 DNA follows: TGTGCCAGCAGCTTAGTTGGTAGCGGGAGGGCCGGACAGTTCTTC. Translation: CASSLVGSGRAGQFF.

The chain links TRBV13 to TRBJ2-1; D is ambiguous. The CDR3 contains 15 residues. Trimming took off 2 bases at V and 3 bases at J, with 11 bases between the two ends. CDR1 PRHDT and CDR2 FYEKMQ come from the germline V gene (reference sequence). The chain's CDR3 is CASSLRRGNYNEQFF. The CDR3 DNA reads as TGTGCCAGCAGCTTAAGGCGAGGTAACTACAATGAGCAGTTCTTC.

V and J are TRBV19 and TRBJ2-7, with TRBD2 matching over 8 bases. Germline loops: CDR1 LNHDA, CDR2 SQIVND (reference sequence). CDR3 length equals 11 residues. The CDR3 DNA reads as TGTGGAAAGGGACTAGCCTACGAGCAGTACTTC. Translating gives CGKGLAYEQYF. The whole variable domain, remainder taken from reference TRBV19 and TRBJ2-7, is DGGITQSPKYLFRKEGQNVTLSCEQNLNHDAMYWYRQDPGQGLRLIYYSQIVNDFQKGDIAEGYSVSREKKESFPLTVTSAQKNPTAFYLCGKGLAYEQYFGPGTRLTVT.

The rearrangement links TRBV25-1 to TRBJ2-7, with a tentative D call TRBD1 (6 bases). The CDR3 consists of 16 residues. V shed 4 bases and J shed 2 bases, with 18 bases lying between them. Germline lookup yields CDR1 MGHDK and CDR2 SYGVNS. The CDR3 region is CASSGRVTGSAYEQYF. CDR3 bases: TGTGCCAGCAGTGGAAGGGTCACAGGGTCAGCCTACGAGCAGTACTTC.

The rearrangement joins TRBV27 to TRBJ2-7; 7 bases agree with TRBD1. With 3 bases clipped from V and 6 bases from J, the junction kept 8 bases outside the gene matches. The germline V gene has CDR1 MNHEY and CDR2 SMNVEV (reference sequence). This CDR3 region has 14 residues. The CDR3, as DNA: TGTGCCAGCAGTTTTATACAGGGGCATGGCGAGCAGTACTTC. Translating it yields CASSFIQGHGEQYF.